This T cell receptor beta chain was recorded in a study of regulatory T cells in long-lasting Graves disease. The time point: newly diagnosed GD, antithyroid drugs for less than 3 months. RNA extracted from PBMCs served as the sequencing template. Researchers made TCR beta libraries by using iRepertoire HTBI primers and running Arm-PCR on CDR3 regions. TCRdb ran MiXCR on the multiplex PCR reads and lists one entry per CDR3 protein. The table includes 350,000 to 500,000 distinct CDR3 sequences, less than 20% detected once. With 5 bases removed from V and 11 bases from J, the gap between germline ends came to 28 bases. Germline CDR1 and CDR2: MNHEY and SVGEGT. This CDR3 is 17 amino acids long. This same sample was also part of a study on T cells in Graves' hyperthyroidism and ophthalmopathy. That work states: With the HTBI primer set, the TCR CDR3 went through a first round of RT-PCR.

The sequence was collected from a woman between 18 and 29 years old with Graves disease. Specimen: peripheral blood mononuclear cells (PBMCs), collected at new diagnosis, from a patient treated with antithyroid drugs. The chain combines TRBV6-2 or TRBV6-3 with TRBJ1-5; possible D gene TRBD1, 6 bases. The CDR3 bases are TGTGCCAGCAGTGAACTTCCCGGGACTGTTTTAGGGGGGTCCCAGCATTTT. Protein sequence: CASSELPGTVLGGSQHF.